One TCR beta chain is described in this entry. Different DNA sequences within this sample yield the same CDR3. The record originates from a study of blood T cell repertoires in COVID-19. The assay was immunoSEQ multiplex PCR, and TCRdb's table has in-frame clones only and misses some. The data contain about 350,000 clones, about 90% of them singletons. Germline values: CDR1 MNHEY, CDR2 SVGAGI. The CDR3 has 16 amino acids. Trimming took off 0 bases at V and 0 bases at J, with 12 bases between the two ends. Study members were between about 18 and 89 years old and lived in roughly 24 US regions. Self-reported history from a screening survey and questionnaire set each donor's cohort. Cohort 3 recovered donors had two negative PCRs, clearance, or symptom resolution.

This sequence joins TRBV6-5 and TRBJ2-7; D might be TRBD1 (6 bases). The source of this sequence is a woman aged 30 to 39 who had recovered from COVID-19. Sequenced input: PBMCs or T cells enriched from blood (not recorded which). CDR3 sequence reads: CASSYSGGAPSYEQYF. CDR3 DNA sequence: TGTGCCAGCAGTTACTCTGGGGGCGCCCCCTCCTACGAGCAGTACTTC.